The present T cell receptor beta chain was sequenced within a study of regulatory T cells in long-lasting Graves disease listed by TCRdb under 2021. Regarding the study in general: To count as having persistent Graves' disease, a patient had to have received antithyroid drug treatment for over 5 years with TSH receptor autoantibodies remaining persistently positive. Patients with persistent Graves' disease were compared with patients with newly diagnosed Graves' disease using TCR sequencing and RNA sequencing of peripheral blood. Persistent Graves' disease patients in the clinical cohort had taken antithyroid drugs for about 10.3 years on average. TCR sequencing covered about 13 persistent and approximately 20 newly diagnosed Graves' disease patients, about 35 samples in total. The study took place in China and was registered as a clinical trial.

Beyond this particular receptor, the publication reports: Only the TCR beta chain was sequenced and analyzed. Peripheral blood alone was examined, since thyroid tissue, which constituted the primary lesion, could not be accessed. Preferential use of TRBV28, TRBJ1-2 and TRBJ2-5 was observed in persistent disease, whereas TRBV20-1 and TRBJ2-1 were favored in newly diagnosed disease. Patients with persistent disease shared more public clonotypes (around 2,700) than newly diagnosed patients did (roughly 970). As a limitation, the authors acknowledged that the small sample size may reduce accuracy. Persistent Graves' disease patients showed lower TCR Shannon entropy and fewer highly expanded clones than newly diagnosed patients, suggesting clonal expansion.

V lost 1 base and J lost 8 bases; the stretch between them is 12 bases long. CDR1 and CDR2, looked up from the germline V gene, are SGHTA and FQGNSA. The CDR3 runs 14 residues from the cysteine to the phenylalanine. Of the read, only the CDR3 DNA is kept; its 42 bases are in frame from base 1. The library was made by multiplex PCR. For sequencing, an Illumina HiSeq 4000 was employed. TCR beta libraries were built with iRepertoire HTBI primers and Arm-PCR amplification of CDR3 regions. Before sequencing, the PCR products underwent gel purification. The paper's processing steps were these. A total of 62 TRBV and about 13 TRBJ segments were identified across samples and were used for gene usage analysis of CDR3 amino acid clonotypes. Filtered high-quality paired reads were merged into contigs using COPE and FqMerger. BLAST was used to align contigs to IMGT TRBV, TRBD and TRBJ reference genes, and CDR3 was defined according to IMGT. Highly expanded clones were defined as clonotypes with a frequency above 0.1%. Repertoire diversity was measured by Shannon entropy, and V-J evenness by the Gini coefficient. A clonotype was considered public if more than one individual shared it. TCRdb reanalyzed the raw reads on its own, using fastp at Q25 for trimming and MiXCR for clone calling, and kept in-frame beta chains. Every CDR3 protein is listed once, alongside the most common genes and DNA of its rows. TCRdb, not the authors, supplied the V and J calls. The sample table records roughly 470,000 distinct CDR3 sequences; around 20% of these occur just once. The leading ten clones occupy approximately 7.8% of the sample.

Reading the label with the study, this specimen's time point is: persistent/refractory GD, antithyroid drugs over 5 years with positive TRAb. RNA was extracted from PBMCs in TRIzol for both TCR sequencing and RNA sequencing. Graves' disease was diagnosed according to American Thyroid Association guidelines. The patients came from an endocrinology department in Xi'an, China. From each patient, approximately 10 milliliters of peripheral blood was collected into an EDTA anticoagulant tube. Ficoll Paque Plus density gradient separation was used to isolate PBMCs, and no further T cell sorting was performed. RNA quality was checked with an Agilent 2100 Bioanalyzer and agarose gel, and concentration with a NanoDrop 2000. This clonotype showed up many times. The clone's antigen remains unknown. It has no much larger one-base neighbor in the sample; base qualities were not kept.

Here the chain combines TRBV7-2 and TRBJ2-4; no D gene can be assigned with confidence. The origin of this receptor is a female donor with Graves disease. The sequencing used peripheral blood mononuclear cells (PBMCs), collected when the disease was refractory, from a patient treated with antithyroid drugs. The DNA is as follows: TGTGCCAGCAGCTTAGGGTGGATAAGTTACATTCAGTACTTC. It codes for CASSLGWISYIQYF. Outside the CDR3, residues come from the reference TRBV7-2 and TRBJ2-4 proteins, so the full variable domain is: GAGVSQSPSNKVTEKGKDVELRCDPISGHTALYWYRQSLGQGLEFLIYFQGNSAPDKSGLPSDRFSAERTGGSVSTLTIQRTQQEDSAVYLCASSLGWISYIQYFGAGTRLSVL.